This record covers a single T cell receptor (beta chain). The antigen remains undetermined. The sample comes from a study of T cells expressing NK-cell markers. Study conclusions and caveats: Expanded NKG2C+ T cell clones had unclear HCMV specificity. The dominant NKG2C+ clonotypes represented about 1.0-7.5% of CD8+ T cells in several donors.

The CDR3 has 13 amino acids. Researchers built TCR beta cDNA using 5'RACE template switching with UMIs. TCRdb reprocessed the 5' RACE reads and reports one entry per CDR3 protein, with no DNA. The data show about 380,000 distinct CDR3 sequences, and the top ten clones hold around 5%. The source material was blood T cells: a sorted CD56 or NKG2C T cell subset, CD4+ or CD8+ T cells, or bulk PBMC T cells (not recorded which). The TCR originated in a man aged 18-75 years in good health. The V call is TRBV12-3 or TRBV12-4, the J call TRBJ2-1. CDR3: CASKKVTYNEQFF.